This entry lists 32 T cell receptor beta chains sequenced from one sample in a study of control samples from healthy donors and cancer patients. Sequenced by immunoSEQ multiplex PCR; TCRdb stores in-frame clones only, minus some. Seen here are 25,000 to 30,000 clones, 65% to 90% observed once, and the top ten hold around 7%. Material: PBMCs. These receptors were taken from a woman aged 55-69 years with head and neck cancer.

This chain links TRBV19 with TRBJ1-1, with a possible D match to TRBD1 (5 bases). Looked up from germline, CDR1 is LNHDA and CDR2 is SQIVND (reference sequence). Between the trimmed V and J ends, which lost 8 bases and 3 bases, there was a span of 22 bases. The CDR3 runs 16 residues. In nucleotides, the CDR3 is TGTGCCAGTGGCCGCAGGGCCACCGTGGGGGACACTGAAGCTTTCTTT. The encoded protein is CASGRRATVGDTEAFF.

V usage is TRBV2 and J usage is TRBJ1-4, with D uncertain. V gave up 7 bases and J gave up 8 bases, with 8 bases separating them. The CDR3 spans 11 residues. Germline V gives CDR1 SNHLY, CDR2 FYNNEI. CDR3 residues: CASKREEKLFF. CDR3 DNA sequence: TGTGCCAGCAAAAGAGAAGAAAAACTGTTTTTT.

V and J are TRBV5-1 and TRBJ2-5; the match to TRBD2 covers 13 bases. The CDR3 is 15 residues long. With V trimmed by 4 bases and J by 5 bases, 5 bases remained unmatched. Germline values: CDR1 SGHRS, CDR2 YFSETQ. CDR3 residues: CASSLTSGGAETQYF. The DNA of the CDR3 is TGCGCCAGCAGCCTTACTAGCGGGGGGGCCGAGACCCAGTACTTC.

J is TRBJ1-5 and V is TRBV4-3; D call uncertain. The V and J ends lost 0 bases and 8 bases respectively, with 14 bases between them. This CDR3 has 15 residues. Per the germline V gene, CDR1 is LGHNA and CDR2 is YSLEER. The CDR3 protein is CASSQDVGSLKPQHF. The CDR3 DNA sequence: TGCGCCAGCAGCCAAGATGTGGGCTCTCTCAAGCCCCAGCATTTT.

The V call is TRBV5-1, the J call TRBJ2-1; 8 bases match TRBD2. Germline V gives CDR1 SGHRS, CDR2 YFSETQ. The V and J ends lost 5 bases and 5 bases, in that order; junction bases with no gene match: 12. The CDR3 runs 16 residues. The CDR3 DNA reads as TGCGCCAGCAGGAGAAGCGGGAGTAATGTTGACAATGAGCAGTTCTTC. It translates to CASRRSGSNVDNEQFF.

The chain uses TRBV23-1 and TRBJ2-7; 7 positions match TRBD1. TRBV23-1 is recorded as an ORF, its role being uncertain. The CDR3 is made up of 17 amino acids. Trimming at V came to 3 bases and at J to 5 bases, leaving 16 bases not matched to a gene. CDR3 in DNA: TGCGCCAGCAGTCAGGATGGACAGGCCAACTCCTACGACGAGCAGTACTTC. Encoded protein: CASSQDGQANSYDEQYF.

The gene calls are TRBV2 and TRBJ2-1; unclear D gene. Per the germline V gene, CDR1 is SNHLY and CDR2 is FYNNEI. The CDR3 loop spans 15 amino acids. The V end was cut by 5 bases, the J end by 0 bases, with 11 bases between. CDR3 in DNA: TGTGCCAGCAGTTTTTTAGCTACCTCCTACAATGAGCAGTTCTTC. Translating gives CASSFLATSYNEQFF.

The count of this clone is one. The V gene is TRBV5-4, the J gene TRBJ1-1; no clear D. Trimming removed 4 bases from V and 1 base from J, with 11 bases in between. The CDR3 runs to 14 residues. Germline V gene sequence: CDR1 SGHNT, CDR2 YYREEE (reference sequence). The CDR3 sequence is CASSHPDKNTEAFF. As DNA, the CDR3 is TGTGCCAGCAGCCACCCCGACAAGAACACTGAAGCTTTCTTT.

V usage is TRBV4-3 and J usage is TRBJ2-3; 9 nucleotides agree with TRBD2. CDR3 length: 14 residues. V trimming: 6 bases; J trimming: 5 bases; junction bases outside the gene matches: 6. Germline-derived CDR1 and CDR2 are LGHNA and YSLEER. The CDR3 bases are TGCGCCAGCAGTCGCCTAGCGGGGCAAGATACGCAGTATTTT. It specifies CASSRLAGQDTQYF.

This chain's CDR3 is CASSIDGGSTDTQYF. The CDR3 DNA reads TGTGCCAGTAGTATAGACGGCGGGAGCACAGATACGCAGTATTTT. The chain recombines TRBV19 with TRBJ2-3; D may be TRBD2 (5 bases). The CDR3 totals 15 residues. With 0 bases removed from V and 0 bases from J, the gap between germline ends came to 7 bases. Germline assignment: CDR1 LNHDA and CDR2 SQIVND (reference sequence).

The rearrangement joins TRBV6-2 or TRBV6-3 to TRBJ2-3; D is possibly TRBD1 (6 bases). The V end lost 6 bases, the J end lost 2 bases, and 9 bases lay between the germline ends. The CDR3 is made up of 13 amino acids. Germline loops: CDR1 MNHEY, CDR2 SVGEGT. The CDR3 DNA reads as TGTGCCAGCAGCCGGGACATCACAGATACGCAGTATTTT. Its translation is CASSRDITDTQYF.

J is TRBJ2-2 and V is TRBV4-2, with 7 bases identical to TRBD1. Germline V gene lookup returns CDR1 LGHNA and CDR2 YNFKEQ. The CDR3 is 17 amino acids. The trim removed 4 bases at V and 0 bases at J, leaving 8 bases unmatched. The DNA for the CDR3 is TGTGCCAGCAGCCCACAAAACAGGGGCCCGAACACCGGGGAGCTGTTTTTT. This translates into CASSPQNRGPNTGELFF.

This clone is a singleton in its sample. V usage is TRBV9 and J usage is TRBJ2-7, with 10 positions matching TRBD2. The J segment lost 3 bases and the V segment lost 0 bases, leaving 6 bases of the junction unmatched. Germline-derived CDR1 and CDR2 are SGDLS and YYNGEE. This CDR3 region has 16 residues. The CDR3 reads CASSVGERGGLYEQYF. For the CDR3, the DNA is TGTGCCAGCAGCGTAGGGGAGCGGGGGGGCCTCTACGAGCAGTACTTC. Full variable domain (outside the CDR3, taken from reference TRBV9 and TRBJ2-7): DSGVTQTPKHLITATGQRVTLRCSPRSGDLSVYWYQQSLDQGLQFLIQYYNGEERAKGNILERFSAQQFPDLHSELNLSSLELGDSALYFCASSVGERGGLYEQYFGPGTRLTVT.

The rearrangement joins TRBV6-5 to TRBJ2-1; 11 bases line up with TRBD2. From germline, CDR1 is MNHEY and CDR2 SVGAGI. J gave up 0 bases and V 4 bases, and 2 bases lay outside the gene matches. This CDR3 contains 16 residues. In DNA, the CDR3 is TGTGCCAGCAGTTCTCTAGCGGGGGGCTCCTACAATGAGCAGTTCTTC. Its protein product is CASSSLAGGSYNEQFF.

This CDR3 reads CASSDPGTSGTNEQFF. As DNA, the CDR3 is TGTGCCAGCAGCGATCCGGGGACTAGCGGGACCAATGAGCAGTTCTTC. The chain uses TRBV9 and TRBJ2-1, with 13 positions matching TRBD2. After removal of 3 bases from V and 6 bases from J, the junction contained 6 bases not matched to a gene. Germline assignment: CDR1 SGDLS and CDR2 YYNGEE. There are 16 residues in the CDR3.

The CDR3 nucleotides read TGTGCCAGCAGCGTAGGCGGACTAGCGGGAGATGAGCAGTACTTC. Protein sequence: CASSVGGLAGDEQYF. The chain has TRBV9 and TRBJ2-7, with 13 bases that match TRBD2. J was trimmed by 7 bases and V by 0 bases; bases with no gene match: 4. CDR1 is SGDLS and CDR2 is YYNGEE in the germline V gene. The CDR3 covers 15 residues. Looking up the rest from reference TRBV9 and TRBJ2-7 gives the full variable domain: DSGVTQTPKHLITATGQRVTLRCSPRSGDLSVYWYQQSLDQGLQFLIQYYNGEERAKGNILERFSAQQFPDLHSELNLSSLELGDSALYFCASSVGGLAGDEQYFGPGTRLTVT.

This clone was observed a single time. This chain joins TRBV7-9 and TRBJ2-5; D is unclear. The V end was cut by 5 bases, the J end by 5 bases, with 21 bases between. This CDR3 contains 16 residues. Per germline, CDR1 SEHNR and CDR2 FQNEAQ (reference sequence). The CDR3 DNA sequence: TGTGCCAGCAGCACGAATACCGGTTTTGGAGTCGAGACCCAGTACTTC. Protein sequence: CASSTNTGFGVETQYF.

V is TRBV7-9 and J is TRBJ2-1, with 11 nucleotides matching TRBD2. Trimming removed 0 bases from V and 9 bases from J; junction bases left unmatched: 4. The CDR3 has 15 amino acids. Per the germline V gene, CDR1 is SEHNR and CDR2 is FQNEAQ (reference sequence). CDR3 DNA sequence: TGTGCCAGCAGCTTAGCTAGCGGGAGGGTCAGTGAGCAGTTCTTC. This translates into CASSLASGRVSEQFF. Drawing the rest from reference TRBV7-9 and TRBJ2-1, the complete variable domain is DTGVSQNPRHKITKRGQNVTFRCDPISEHNRLYWYRQTLGQGPEFLTYFQNEAQLEKSRLLSDRFSAERPKGSFSTLEIQRTEQGDSAMYLCASSLASGRVSEQFFGPGTRLTVL.

The rearrangement links TRBV5-5 to TRBJ1-5; D unresolved. Looked up from germline, CDR1 is SGHKS and CDR2 is YYEKEE (reference sequence). This CDR3 is 15 amino acids long. Trimming shortened V by 3 bases and J by 0 bases, and 10 bases separated the two germline ends. The CDR3 DNA follows: TGTGCCAGCAGCTCTGGGCTTGATAGCAATCAGCCCCAGCATTTT. It translates to CASSSGLDSNQPQHF.

This sequence joins TRBV7-2 and TRBJ2-7, with 7 bases that match TRBD1. Germline trimming cut 4 bases from V and 3 bases from J; bases unmatched to any gene: 12. Germline CDR1 and CDR2: SGHTA and FQGNSA. The CDR3 has 16 amino acids. CDR3 region: CASSSGQVGSGYEQYF. CDR3 sequence (DNA): TGTGCCAGCAGCTCCGGACAGGTTGGCAGTGGCTACGAGCAGTACTTC.

The chain combines TRBV7-2 with TRBJ2-7; D tentatively fits TRBD1 or TRBD2 (6 bases each). CDR1 and CDR2 (germline): SGHTA, FQGNSA. This CDR3 is 15 amino acids long. The V end was cut by 1 base, the J end by 0 bases, with 10 bases between. The CDR3 sequence is CASSLGGASSYEQYF. The DNA of the CDR3 is TGTGCCAGCAGCTTAGGGGGGGCCAGCTCCTACGAGCAGTACTTC.

The chain joins TRBV27 to TRBJ2-1; 9 positions agree with TRBD2. The J segment lost 5 bases and the V segment lost 6 bases, leaving 5 bases of the junction unmatched. CDR3 length equals 14 residues. Germline assignment: CDR1 MNHEY and CDR2 SMNVEV (reference sequence). The CDR3 protein is CASSPTSGNNEQFF. The CDR3 DNA is TGTGCCAGCAGCCCGACTAGCGGTAACAATGAGCAGTTCTTC.

The V and J genes are TRBV11-3 and TRBJ1-1; D may be TRBD1 (6 bases). The CDR3 loop spans 17 amino acids. CDR1 is SGHNT and CDR2 is YENEEA in the germline V gene. The ends were cut back, 3 bases at V and 0 bases at J, with 17 bases in the middle. The chain's CDR3 is CASSFGGGLELNTEAFF. DNA for the CDR3: TGTGCCAGCAGCTTCGGGGGCGGGTTGGAGTTGAACACTGAAGCTTTCTTT.

CDR3 sequence (DNA): TGCGCCAGGGGACGATTCACAGATACGCAGTATTTT. Protein product: CARGRFTDTQYF. The V call is TRBV23-1, the J call TRBJ2-3; D may correspond to TRBD1 or TRBD2 (5 bases each). TRBV23-1 is labeled an ORF, and its function is uncertain. The germline V and J ends were trimmed by 9 bases and 2 bases, with 9 bases remaining between them. The CDR3 loop spans 12 amino acids.

The chain uses TRBV6-5 and TRBJ1-2; D is undetermined. CDR3 size: 10 residues. Germline CDR1 MNHEY, CDR2 SVGAGI. V lost 6 bases and J lost 5, with 4 bases in between. CDR3 DNA sequence: TGTGCCAGCAGGGGGTATGGCTACACCTTC. Amino acid sequence: CASRGYGYTF.

The gene calls are TRBV27 and TRBJ1-6, with 7 bases identical to TRBD1. Germline lookup yields CDR1 MNHEY and CDR2 SMNVEV (reference sequence). V trimming: 6 bases; J trimming: 0 bases; junction bases outside the gene matches: 5. The CDR3 covers 16 residues. CDR3 residues: CASSSQGGSYNSPLHF. CDR3 sequence (DNA): TGTGCCAGCAGCTCTCAGGGGGGCTCCTATAATTCACCCCTCCACTTT.

The chain combines TRBV7-9 with TRBJ1-4; D ambiguous. V lost 7 bases and J lost 0, with 9 bases in between. Germline-derived CDR1 and CDR2 are SEHNR and FQNEAQ (reference sequence). CDR3 length: 14 amino acids. CDR3 DNA: TGTGCCAGCATGGGCACCCCAACTAATGAAAAACTGTTTTTT. This sequence encodes CASMGTPTNEKLFF.

This sequence joins TRBV7-2 and TRBJ2-2, with D possibly being TRBD1 (5 bases). Germline V gene sequence: CDR1 SGHTA, CDR2 FQGNSA. This CDR3 contains 14 residues. Trimming removed 3 bases at V and 5 bases at J, with 10 bases between. CDR3 amino acids: CASSLQGTTGELFF. The CDR3 DNA is TGTGCCAGCAGCTTGCAGGGCACGACCGGGGAGCTGTTTTTT.

This rearrangement joins TRBV5-4 to TRBJ2-7; 10 bases map to TRBD2. Germline trimming cut 0 bases from V and 6 bases from J; bases unmatched to any gene: 6. In germline, CDR1 is SGHNT, CDR2 YYREEE (reference sequence). The CDR3 runs to 15 residues. This CDR3 reads CASSLDIAGGVEQYF. CDR3 sequence (DNA): TGTGCCAGCAGCTTGGACATAGCGGGAGGAGTCGAGCAGTACTTC.

CDR3: CASSLVQANTGELFF. CDR3 DNA sequence: TGTGCCAGCAGCCTCGTTCAGGCGAACACCGGGGAGCTGTTTTTT. The chain has TRBV4-2 and TRBJ2-2; no clear D. V was shortened by 4 bases and J by 0 bases, with 9 bases between the two germline ends. The germline CDR1 and CDR2 sequences are LGHNA and YNFKEQ. The CDR3 runs to 15 residues.

The rearrangement links TRBV5-1 to TRBJ1-2, with a tentative D call TRBD1 (6 bases). V was trimmed by 4 bases and J by 7 bases, leaving 14 bases between them. CDR1 is SGHRS and CDR2 is YFSETQ in the germline V gene. The CDR3 length is 13 residues. The CDR3 DNA reads TGCGCCAGCAGCGTGGACAGCAAGGGTGGCTACACCTTC. Translation: CASSVDSKGGYTF.

The J gene is TRBJ2-5, the V gene TRBV5-4; D gene unclear. Trimming left V 1 base short and J 3 bases short, with 10 bases between. CDR1 and CDR2 from the germline V gene are SGHNT and YYREEE (reference sequence). The CDR3 is 14 residues long. The CDR3 DNA reads as TGTGCCAGCAGCTTGACGTCTTCTGAAGAGACCCAGTACTTC. Encoded protein: CASSLTSSEETQYF. The complete variable domain, with remaining parts taken from reference TRBV5-4 and TRBJ2-5, reads ETGVTQSPTHLIKTRGQQVTLRCSSQSGHNTVSWYQQALGQGPQFIFQYYREEENGRGNFPPRFSGLQFPNYSSELNVNALELDDSALYLCASSLTSSEETQYFGPGTRLLVL.